Listed below are T cell receptor beta chains from one sample, sequenced in a study of blood T cell repertoires in COVID-19. Profiling relied on immunoSEQ multiplex PCR, and the TCRdb table lists in-frame clones only, not all of them. The table records 190,000 or so clones, approximately 78% of them present only once. The sequencing sample was made of PBMCs or T cells enriched from blood (not recorded which). These receptor sequences come from a man aged 40-49 years who had recovered from COVID-19. The CDR3 runs from the conserved cysteine through the conserved F or W. D genes are given only for firm matches. A clone size is listed for some rows: how often the clone was seen (once, few, many), or a class if it is expanded.

DNA	CDR3	V	D	size	J
TGTGCCACCAGCACAGCGGGGGGGAATCAGCCCCAGCATTTT	CATSTAGGNQPQHF	TRBV15	-	many	TRBJ1-5
TGTGCCAGCAGTTCTAGGCCCCTCACCACAGGGGGAGGGGAACGGCGATGGACTGAAGCTTTCTTT	CASSSRPLTTGGGERRWTEAFF	TRBV7-6	TRBD1	-	TRBJ1-1
TGCAGCGTTGAAGAGGGGCCCACAGATACGCAGTATTTT	CSVEEGPTDTQYF	TRBV29-1	-	-	TRBJ2-3
TGCAGCGTCACGAACAACCCAAGGAGAGGCTACACCTTC	CSVTNNPRRGYTF	TRBV29-1	-	-	TRBJ1-2
TGCGCCAGCAGCCATGCGGGACAGGGAGGCTACGAGCAGTACTTC	CASSHAGQGGYEQYF	TRBV4-1	TRBD1	-	TRBJ2-7
TGTGCCAGCAGTTTATTTGGGACTAGCGGGAGTTACGAGCAGTACTTC	CASSLFGTSGSYEQYF	TRBV27	TRBD2	once	TRBJ2-7
TGCGCCAGCTCGGGGCGGGGGGCCCGAGATACGCAGTATTTT	CASSGRGARDTQYF	TRBV4-1	TRBD2	-	TRBJ2-3
TGTGCCAGCAGCTCACACCTTAATTCACCCCTCCACTTT	CASSSHLNSPLHF	TRBV9	-	once	TRBJ1-6
TGTGCCAGCAGCAAAGATGTAAGGCGGGAGGAGGGATACAATGAGCAGTTCTTC	CASSKDVRREEGYNEQFF	TRBV21-1	-	-	TRBJ2-1
TGCGCCAGCAGTCGCGGGGGAGAGACCCAGTACTTC	CASSRGGETQYF	TRBV10-1	TRBD2	-	TRBJ2-5
TGTGCCAGCAGCGTAGAACTAAGTAATCGCGCCTCAAAAGCCCTGGGGCGGACTGAAGCTTTCTTT	CASSVELSNRASKALGRTEAFF	TRBV9	-	-	TRBJ1-1
TGTGCCAGCAGTCCAGGGGGCCCTAGCGGGGGACAGTTCTTC	CASSPGGPSGGQFF	TRBV27	TRBD2	many	TRBJ2-1
TGTGCCAGCAGCCTTAGCGGGGGGACTGAACAGTTCTTC	CASSLSGGTEQFF	TRBV11-2	TRBD2	few	TRBJ2-1
TGCGCCAGCAGTATCGCCTCACTTGCGGGGGGCACAGATACGCAGTATTTT	CASSIASLAGGTDTQYF	TRBV5-1	TRBD2	-	TRBJ2-3
TGTGCCACCAGTGGACAGAGTTACAATGAGCAGTTCTTC	CATSGQSYNEQFF	TRBV24-1	-	-	TRBJ2-1
TGTGCCACCAGCAGAGGACAGGGGGCGCGAAACTATGGCTACACCTTC	CATSRGQGARNYGYTF	TRBV15	TRBD1	few	TRBJ1-2
TGTGCCAGCAGCTTAACTTGGCAGGGGCCCGCCGGGGAGCTGTTTTTT	CASSLTWQGPAGELFF	TRBV7-3	-	-	TRBJ2-2
TGTGCCACCAGCAGCGGGACAGGATATGGCTACACCTTC	CATSSGTGYGYTF	TRBV15	TRBD1	once	TRBJ1-2